The 9 T cell receptor beta chains below come from one sample, sequenced in a study of T cell responses to AZD1222 COVID-19 vaccine. The data were produced by immunoSEQ multiplex PCR, yet TCRdb's version contains in-frame clones alone and is incomplete. The table has roughly 80,000 clones, 88% seen once. The source was peripheral blood, collected on day 0 of MenACWY control vaccination. The receptors originated from an adult in good health.

The V gene is TRBV5-1, the J gene TRBJ2-7; 11 bases map to TRBD2. Germline lookup yields CDR1 SGHRS and CDR2 YFSETQ. The CDR3 runs to 16 residues. The V segment lost 2 bases and the J segment 4 bases; nucleotides outside the gene matches: 8. CDR3 nucleotides: TGCGCCAGCAGCTTTCAACCCGGGACTAGCGGTTACGAGCAGTACTTC. As protein: CASSFQPGTSGYEQYF.

The rearrangement links TRBV28 to TRBJ2-7, with D unclear. Trimming removed 4 bases at V and 2 bases at J, with 18 bases between. Germline V gene lookup returns CDR1 MDHEN and CDR2 SYDVKM. The CDR3 has 16 amino acids. CDR3 bases: TGTGCCAGCAGTTCACCACCCGGAAGGGCGACCTACGAGCAGTACTTC. It is translated as CASSSPPGRATYEQYF.

This chain links TRBV28 with TRBJ2-7; D may be TRBD2 (5 bases). The V end was cut by 1 base, the J end by 1 base, with 14 bases between. Germline assignment: CDR1 MDHEN and CDR2 SYDVKM. The CDR3 contains 16 residues. CDR3 residues: CASSLYAGLRSYEQYF. CDR3 DNA: TGTGCCAGCAGTTTATATGCGGGCCTCAGATCCTACGAGCAGTACTTC. Filled out from reference TRBV28 and TRBJ2-7, the complete variable domain reads DVKVTQSSRYLVKRTGEKVFLECVQDMDHENMFWYRQDPGLGLRLIYFSYDVKMKEKGDIPEGYSVSREKKERFSLILESASTNQTSMYLCASSLYAGLRSYEQYFGPGTRLTVT.

The CDR3 DNA sequence: TGTGCCAGCAGCTTAGCGGCCTACGAGCAGTACTTC. It specifies CASSLAAYEQYF. The rearrangement uses TRBV11-1 and TRBJ2-7; D not certain. Germline lookup yields CDR1 SGHAT and CDR2 FQDESV (reference sequence). The CDR3 is made up of 12 amino acids. The V end was cut by 0 bases, the J end by 2 bases, with 2 bases between.

This clone was seen only a few times. This chain uses TRBV3-1 (or the pseudogene TRBV3-2) with TRBJ1-1; 9 bases match TRBD1. Germline loops: CDR1 LGHDT, CDR2 YNNKEL (reference sequence). The CDR3 length is 13 residues. Trimming removed 1 base from V and 11 bases from J; junction bases left unmatched: 5. In DNA, the CDR3 is TGTGCCAGCAGCCAAGGGACAGGGGTGTTGGCTTTCTTT. Protein: CASSQGTGVLAFF.

V usage is TRBV5-1 and J usage is TRBJ2-7; TRBD2 agrees at 10 bases. J lost 3 bases, V lost 1 base, and 7 bases had no gene match. From germline, CDR1 is SGHRS and CDR2 YFSETQ. This CDR3 region has 16 residues. The CDR3 loop is CASSLSASGSLYEQYF. CDR3 nucleotides: TGCGCCAGCAGCTTGTCTGCTAGCGGGAGTCTCTACGAGCAGTACTTC.

The chain is built from TRBV5-5 and TRBJ1-5; 9 nucleotides agree with TRBD1. Per germline, CDR1 SGHKS and CDR2 YYEKEE (reference sequence). The CDR3 is 17 residues long. J lost 1 base, V lost 2 bases, and 7 bases had no gene match. CDR3 in DNA: TGTGCCAGCAGCTTAACAGGGGGCGTTGAAAGCAATCAGCCCCAGCATTTT. Translation gives CASSLTGGVESNQPQHF.

This chain links TRBV5-1 with TRBJ1-5, with D maybe TRBD1 (6 bases). CDR3 length: 14 residues. Trimming left V 4 bases short and J 4 bases short, with 12 bases between. CDR1 and CDR2 from the germline V gene are SGHRS and YFSETQ. The CDR3 here is CASSLGTGNQPQHF. CDR3 DNA sequence: TGCGCCAGCAGCCTGGGTACAGGGAATCAGCCCCAGCATTTT.

V usage is TRBV5-4 and J usage is TRBJ1-2; 10 positions match TRBD1. CDR1 SGHNT and CDR2 YYREEE come from the germline V gene (reference sequence). V gave up 5 bases and J gave up 4 bases; unmatched junction bases: 8. The CDR3 covers 15 residues. The CDR3 loop is CASSTPGQGPYGYTF. The CDR3 coding sequence is TGTGCCAGCAGTACTCCGGGACAGGGGCCCTATGGCTACACCTTC.